This T cell receptor beta chain was documented in a study of T cell clones after liver transplantation. The CDR3 runs 17 residues. Germline V gives CDR1 MDHEN, CDR2 SYDVKM. V lost 4 bases, J lost 2 bases, and 21 bases lay in between. Measured with immunoSEQ multiplex PCR; TCRdb has only the in-frame clones, and not every one. The sample contains roughly 67,000 clones, more than 85% of which appear only once. The material sequenced was CD4+ T cells from blood, taken less than 26 months after liver transplant. The chain is built from TRBV28 and TRBJ2-7; D perhaps matches TRBD1 (7 bases). The TCR sequence derives from a human patient who received a liver transplant. Some T cells may trace back to the graft donor. The CDR3 nucleotides read TGTGCCAGCAGTTCTTCAACCGCGGGACAGCTTCCCTACGAGCAGTACTTC. As protein: CASSSSTAGQLPYEQYF.